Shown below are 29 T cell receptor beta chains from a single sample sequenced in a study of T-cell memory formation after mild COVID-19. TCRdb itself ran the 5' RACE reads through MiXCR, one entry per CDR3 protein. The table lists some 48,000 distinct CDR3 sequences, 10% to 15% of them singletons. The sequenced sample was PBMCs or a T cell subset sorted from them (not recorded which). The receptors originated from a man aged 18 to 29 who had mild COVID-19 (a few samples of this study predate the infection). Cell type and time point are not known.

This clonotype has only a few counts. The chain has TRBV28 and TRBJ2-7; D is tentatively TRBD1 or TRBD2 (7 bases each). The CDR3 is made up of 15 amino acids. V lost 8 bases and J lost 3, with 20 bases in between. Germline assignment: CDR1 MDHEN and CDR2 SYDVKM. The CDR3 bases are TGTGCCAGCGCCCCAGGGGGGGCTGATAGCTACGAGCAGTACGTC. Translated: CASAPGGADSYEQYV.

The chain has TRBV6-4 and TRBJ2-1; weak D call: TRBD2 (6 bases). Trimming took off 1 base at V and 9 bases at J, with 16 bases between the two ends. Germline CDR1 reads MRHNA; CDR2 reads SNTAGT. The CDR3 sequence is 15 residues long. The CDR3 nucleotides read TGTGCCAGCAGTGACTTATCCGCGGGGAATTCTGAGCAGTTCTTC. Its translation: CASSDLSAGNSEQFF.

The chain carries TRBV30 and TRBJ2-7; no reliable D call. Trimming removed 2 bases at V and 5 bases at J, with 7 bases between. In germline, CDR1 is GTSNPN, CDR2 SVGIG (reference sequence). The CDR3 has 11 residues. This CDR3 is CAWSSGHEQYF. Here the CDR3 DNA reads TGTGCCTGGAGTTCCGGTCACGAGCAGTACTTC.

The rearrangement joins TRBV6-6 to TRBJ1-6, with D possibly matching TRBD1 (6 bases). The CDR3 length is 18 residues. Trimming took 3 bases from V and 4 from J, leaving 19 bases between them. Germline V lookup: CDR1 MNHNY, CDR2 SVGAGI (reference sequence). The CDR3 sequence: CASSYGFLGASYNSPLHF. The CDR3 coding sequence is TGTGCCAGCAGTTATGGGTTTTTGGGGGCGTCGTATAATTCACCCCTCCACTTT.

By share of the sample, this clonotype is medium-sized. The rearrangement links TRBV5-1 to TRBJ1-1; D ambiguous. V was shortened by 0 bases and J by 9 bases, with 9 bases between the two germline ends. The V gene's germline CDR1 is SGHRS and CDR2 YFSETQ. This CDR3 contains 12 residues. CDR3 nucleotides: TGCGCCAGCAGCTTGGAAGGACCCCAAGCTTTCTTT. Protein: CASSLEGPQAFF. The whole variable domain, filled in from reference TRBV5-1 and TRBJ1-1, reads KAGVTQTPRYLIKTRGQQVTLSCSPISGHRSVSWYQQTPGQGLQFLFEYFSETQRNKGNFPGRFSGRQFSNSRSEMNVSTLELGDSALYLCASSLEGPQAFFGQGTRLTVV.

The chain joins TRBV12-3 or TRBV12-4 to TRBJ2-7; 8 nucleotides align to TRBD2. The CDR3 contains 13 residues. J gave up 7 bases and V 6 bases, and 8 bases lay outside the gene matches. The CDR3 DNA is TGTGCCAGCAGGACGAGCGGGGGTGGGGAGCAGTACTTC. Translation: CASRTSGGGEQYF.

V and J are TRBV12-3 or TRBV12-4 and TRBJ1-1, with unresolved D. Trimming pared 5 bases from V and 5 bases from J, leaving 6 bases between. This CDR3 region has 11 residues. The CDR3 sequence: CASSGVTEAFF. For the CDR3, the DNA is TGTGCCAGCAGTGGGGTTACTGAAGCTTTCTTT.

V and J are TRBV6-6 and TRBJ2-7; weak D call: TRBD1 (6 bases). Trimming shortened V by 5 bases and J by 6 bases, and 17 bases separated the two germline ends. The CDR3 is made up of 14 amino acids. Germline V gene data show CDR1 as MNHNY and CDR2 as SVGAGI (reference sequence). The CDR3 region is CASSLGQPPSEQYF. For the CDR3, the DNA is TGTGCCAGCAGTCTGGGACAACCGCCCTCCGAGCAGTACTTC.

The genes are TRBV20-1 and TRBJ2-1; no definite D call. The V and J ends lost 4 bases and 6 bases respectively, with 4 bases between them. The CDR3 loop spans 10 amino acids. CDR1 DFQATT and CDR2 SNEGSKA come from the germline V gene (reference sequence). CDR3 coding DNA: TGCAGTGCTAAGGGCAATGAGCAGTTCTTC. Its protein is CSAKGNEQFF.

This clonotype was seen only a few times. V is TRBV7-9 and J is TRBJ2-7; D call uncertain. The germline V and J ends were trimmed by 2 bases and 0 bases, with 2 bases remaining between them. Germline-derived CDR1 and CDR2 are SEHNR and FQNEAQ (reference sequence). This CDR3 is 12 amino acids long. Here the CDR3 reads CASSLYSYEQYF. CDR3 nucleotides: TGTGCCAGCAGCTTATACTCCTACGAGCAGTACTTC.

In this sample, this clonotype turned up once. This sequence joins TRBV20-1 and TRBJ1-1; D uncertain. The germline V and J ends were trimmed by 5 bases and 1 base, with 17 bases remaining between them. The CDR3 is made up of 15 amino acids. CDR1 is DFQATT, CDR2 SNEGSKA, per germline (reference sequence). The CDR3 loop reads CSAGGPTGRNTEAFF. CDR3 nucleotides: TGCAGTGCTGGCGGCCCGACCGGTAGGAACACTGAAGCTTTCTTT.

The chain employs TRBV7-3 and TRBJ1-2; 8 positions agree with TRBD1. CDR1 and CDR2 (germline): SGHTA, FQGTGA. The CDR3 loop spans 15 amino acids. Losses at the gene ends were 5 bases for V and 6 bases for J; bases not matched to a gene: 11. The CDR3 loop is CASSRGDRGRDGYTF. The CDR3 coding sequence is TGTGCCAGCAGCCGCGGAGACAGGGGAAGAGATGGCTACACCTTC.

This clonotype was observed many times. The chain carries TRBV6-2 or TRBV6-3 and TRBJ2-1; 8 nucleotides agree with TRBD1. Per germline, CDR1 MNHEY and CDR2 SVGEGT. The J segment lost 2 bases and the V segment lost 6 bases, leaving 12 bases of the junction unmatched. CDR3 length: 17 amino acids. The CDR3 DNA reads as TGTGCCAGCAGCGATAGGACAGGGCTGTTGACCTACAATGAGCAGTTCTTC. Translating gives CASSDRTGLLTYNEQFF.

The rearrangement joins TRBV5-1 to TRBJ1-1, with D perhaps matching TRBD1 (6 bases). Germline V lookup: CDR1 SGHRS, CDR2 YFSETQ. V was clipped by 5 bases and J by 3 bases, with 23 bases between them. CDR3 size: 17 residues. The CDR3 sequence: CASSRDSYRVLDTEAFF. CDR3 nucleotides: TGCGCCAGCAGTCGAGATTCCTACAGGGTCCTAGACACTGAAGCTTTCTTT.

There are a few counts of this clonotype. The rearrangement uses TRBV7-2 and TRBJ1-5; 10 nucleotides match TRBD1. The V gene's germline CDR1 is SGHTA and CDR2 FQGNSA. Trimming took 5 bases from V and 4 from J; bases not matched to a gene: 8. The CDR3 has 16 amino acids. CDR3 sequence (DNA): TGTGCCAGCAGCCAACCAGGGACAGGGGCGAATCAGCCCCAGCATTTT. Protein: CASSQPGTGANQPQHF.

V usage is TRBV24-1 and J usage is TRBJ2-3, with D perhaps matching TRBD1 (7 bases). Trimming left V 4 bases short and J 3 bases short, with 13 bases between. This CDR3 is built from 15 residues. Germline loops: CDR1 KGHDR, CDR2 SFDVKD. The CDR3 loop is CATSDNRGGTDTQYF. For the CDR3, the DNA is TGTGCCACCAGTGACAACAGGGGAGGTACAGATACGCAGTATTTT.

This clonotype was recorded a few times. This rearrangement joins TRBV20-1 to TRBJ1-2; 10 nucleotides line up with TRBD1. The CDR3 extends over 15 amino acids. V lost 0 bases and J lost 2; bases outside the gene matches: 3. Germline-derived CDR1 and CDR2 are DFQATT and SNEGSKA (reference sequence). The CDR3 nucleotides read TGCAGTGCTAGAGATGGGGACAGGGGAAACTATGGCTACACCTTC. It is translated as CSARDGDRGNYGYTF.

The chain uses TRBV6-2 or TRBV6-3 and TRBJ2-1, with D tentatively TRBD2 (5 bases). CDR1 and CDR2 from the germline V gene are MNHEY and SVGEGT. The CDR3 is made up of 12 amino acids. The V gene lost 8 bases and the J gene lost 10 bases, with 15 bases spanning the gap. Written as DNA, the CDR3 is TGTGCCAGCCGTCAGGCTAGCAGGGAGCAGTTCTTC. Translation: CASRQASREQFF.

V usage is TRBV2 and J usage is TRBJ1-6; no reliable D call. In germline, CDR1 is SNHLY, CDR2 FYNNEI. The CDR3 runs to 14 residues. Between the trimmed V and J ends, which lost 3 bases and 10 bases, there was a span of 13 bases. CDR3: CASSDRILPSPLHF. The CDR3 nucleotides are TGTGCCAGCAGTGACCGGATTCTGCCATCACCCCTCCACTTT.

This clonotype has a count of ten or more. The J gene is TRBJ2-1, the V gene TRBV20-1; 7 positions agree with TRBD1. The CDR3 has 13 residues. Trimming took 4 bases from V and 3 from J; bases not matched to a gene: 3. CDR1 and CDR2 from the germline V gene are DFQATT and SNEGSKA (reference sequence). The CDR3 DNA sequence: TGCAGTGCTACTCGGACAGGCTACAATGAGCAGTTCTTC. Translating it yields CSATRTGYNEQFF.

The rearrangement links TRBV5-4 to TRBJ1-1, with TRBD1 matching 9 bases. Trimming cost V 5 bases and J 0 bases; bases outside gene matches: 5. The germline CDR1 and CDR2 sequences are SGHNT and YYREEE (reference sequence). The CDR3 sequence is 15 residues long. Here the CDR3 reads CASSLGTGLNTEAFF. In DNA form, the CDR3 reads TGTGCCAGCAGTCTCGGGACAGGGCTGAACACTGAAGCTTTCTTT.

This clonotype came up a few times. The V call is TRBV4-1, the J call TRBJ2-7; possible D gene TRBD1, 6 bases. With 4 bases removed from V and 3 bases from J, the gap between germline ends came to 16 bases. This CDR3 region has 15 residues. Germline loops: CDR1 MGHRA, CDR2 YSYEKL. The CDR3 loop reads CASSLLPTGDYEQYV. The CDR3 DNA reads TGCGCCAGCAGCCTACTCCCGACAGGAGACTACGAGCAGTACGTC.

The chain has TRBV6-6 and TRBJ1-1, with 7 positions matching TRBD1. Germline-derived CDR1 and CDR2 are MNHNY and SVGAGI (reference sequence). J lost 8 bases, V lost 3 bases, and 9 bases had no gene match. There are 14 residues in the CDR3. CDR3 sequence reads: CASSYGTANEEAFF. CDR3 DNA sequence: TGTGCCAGCAGTTATGGGACAGCAAACGAGGAAGCTTTCTTT.

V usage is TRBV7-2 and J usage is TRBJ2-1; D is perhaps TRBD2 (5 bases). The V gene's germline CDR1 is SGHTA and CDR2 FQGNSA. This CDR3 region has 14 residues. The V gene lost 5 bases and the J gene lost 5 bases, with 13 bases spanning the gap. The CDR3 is CASSNGIYHNEQFF. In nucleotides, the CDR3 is TGTGCCAGCAGCAACGGGATCTATCACAATGAGCAGTTCTTC.

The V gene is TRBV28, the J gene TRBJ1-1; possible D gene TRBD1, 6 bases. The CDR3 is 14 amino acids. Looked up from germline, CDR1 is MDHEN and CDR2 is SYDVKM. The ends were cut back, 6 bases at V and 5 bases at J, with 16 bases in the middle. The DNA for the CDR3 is TGTGCCAGCAGGGCGCCCGGGGGCCGAACTGAAGCTTTCTTT. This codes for CASRAPGGRTEAFF.

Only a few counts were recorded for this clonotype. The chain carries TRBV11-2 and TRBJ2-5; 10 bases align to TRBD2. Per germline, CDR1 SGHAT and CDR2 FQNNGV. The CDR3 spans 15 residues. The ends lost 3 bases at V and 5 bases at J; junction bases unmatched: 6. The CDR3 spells CASSFSTSGEETQYF. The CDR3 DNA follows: TGTGCCAGCAGCTTTTCAACTAGCGGGGAGGAGACCCAGTACTTC.

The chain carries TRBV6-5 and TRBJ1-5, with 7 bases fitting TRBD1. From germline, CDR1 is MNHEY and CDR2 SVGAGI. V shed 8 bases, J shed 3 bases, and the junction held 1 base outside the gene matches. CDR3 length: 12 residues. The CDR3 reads CASGTVNQPQHF. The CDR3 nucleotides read TGTGCCAGCGGGACAGTCAATCAGCCCCAGCATTTT.

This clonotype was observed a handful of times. CDR3 protein: CASTSGSAGNSPLHF. The CDR3 DNA reads as TGTGCCAGCACCTCCGGGTCGGCTGGTAATTCACCCCTCCACTTT. The chain carries TRBV12-3 or TRBV12-4 and TRBJ1-6; D remains ambiguous. The ends were cut back, 7 bases at V and 6 bases at J, with 16 bases in the middle. The CDR3 covers 15 residues.

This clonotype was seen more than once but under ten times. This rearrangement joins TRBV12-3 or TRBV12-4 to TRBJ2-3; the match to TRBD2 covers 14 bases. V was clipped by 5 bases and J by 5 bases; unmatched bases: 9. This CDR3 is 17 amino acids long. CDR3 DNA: TGTGCCAGCAGTCCCCAGACTAGCGGGGGGGCCAGAGATACGCAGTATTTT. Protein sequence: CASSPQTSGGARDTQYF.